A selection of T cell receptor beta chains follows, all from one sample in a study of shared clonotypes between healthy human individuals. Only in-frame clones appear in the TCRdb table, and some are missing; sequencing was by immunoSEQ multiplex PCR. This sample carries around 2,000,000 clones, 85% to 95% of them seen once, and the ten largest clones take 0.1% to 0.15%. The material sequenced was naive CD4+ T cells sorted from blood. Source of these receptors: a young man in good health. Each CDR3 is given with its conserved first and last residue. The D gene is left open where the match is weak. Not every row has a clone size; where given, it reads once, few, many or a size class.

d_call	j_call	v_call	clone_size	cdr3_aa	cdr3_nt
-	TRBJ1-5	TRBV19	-	CASSPRGQGDGNQPQHF	TGTGCCAGTAGTCCCCGGGGGCAGGGTGACGGCAATCAGCCCCAGCATTTT
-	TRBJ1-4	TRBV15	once	CATSRDGLRVGEKLFF	TGTGCCACCAGCAGAGATGGTCTTAGGGTGGGTGAAAAACTGTTTTTT
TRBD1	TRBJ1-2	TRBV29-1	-	CSARTGTNYGYTF	TGCAGCGCCAGGACAGGAACTAACTATGGCTACACCTTC
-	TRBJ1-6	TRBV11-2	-	CASSPYRGYNSPLHF	TGTGCCAGCAGCCCGTACAGAGGATATAATTCACCCCTCCACTTT
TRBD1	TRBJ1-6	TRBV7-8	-	CASRGGTGVNSPLHF	TGTGCCAGCAGGGGTGGGACAGGGGTAAATTCACCCCTCCACTTT
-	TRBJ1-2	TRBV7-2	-	CASSLMTGTNYGYTF	TGTGCCAGCAGCTTAATGACAGGCACGAACTATGGCTACACCTTC
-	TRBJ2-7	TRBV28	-	CASSFSSSWLYEQYF	TGTGCCAGCAGTTTTAGTAGTTCCTGGCTCTACGAGCAGTACTTC
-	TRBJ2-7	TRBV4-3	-	CASSQESQGLDEQYF	TGCGCCAGCAGCCAAGAATCGCAGGGGCTCGACGAGCAGTACTTC
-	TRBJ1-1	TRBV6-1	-	CASSEVFGGVTEAFF	TGTGCCAGCAGTGAAGTATTTGGAGGGGTCACTGAAGCTTTCTTT
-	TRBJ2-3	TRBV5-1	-	CASSGDSGTDTQYF	TGCGCCAGCAGCGGGGACTCGGGCACAGATACGCAGTATTTT
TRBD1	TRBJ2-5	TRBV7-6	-	CASSSRTGQETQYF	TGTGCCAGCAGCTCCCGGACAGGGCAAGAGACCCAGTACTTC
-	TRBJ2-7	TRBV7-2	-	CASSLTAYEQYF	TGTGCCAGCAGCTTAACTGCCTACGAGCAGTACTTC
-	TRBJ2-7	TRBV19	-	CASSAQSTVTYEQYF	TGTGCCAGTAGTGCCCAGAGCACTGTGACCTACGAGCAGTACTTC
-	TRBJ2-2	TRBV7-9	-	CASPGSANMNTGELFF	TGTGCCAGCCCGGGATCCGCGAATATGAACACCGGGGAGCTGTTTTTT
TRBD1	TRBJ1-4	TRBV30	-	CAWSTGTENEKLFF	TGTGCCTGGAGCACCGGGACAGAGAATGAAAAACTGTTTTTT
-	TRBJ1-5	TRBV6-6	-	CASSYSIGQPQHF	TGTGCCAGCAGTTACTCGATCGGGCAGCCCCAGCATTTT
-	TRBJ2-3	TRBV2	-	CAWAGNTDTQYF	TGTGCCTGGGCAGGGAACACAGATACGCAGTATTTT
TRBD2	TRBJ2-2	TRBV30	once	CAWGSGSTGELFF	TGTGCCTGGGGAAGCGGGAGCACCGGGGAGCTGTTTTTT
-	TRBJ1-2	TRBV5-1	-	CASSLAGRSGYTF	TGCGCCAGCAGCTTGGCGGGGAGGTCTGGCTACACCTTC
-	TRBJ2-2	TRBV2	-	CASQGPRQGLRTGELFF	TGTGCCAGCCAGGGCCCCCGTCAGGGGTTAAGGACCGGGGAGCTGTTTTTT
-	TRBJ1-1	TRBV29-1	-	CSVDTLIAFF	TGCAGCGTTGACACTCTGATAGCTTTCTTT
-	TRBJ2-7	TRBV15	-	CATSRGRSGPLDEQYF	TGTGCCACCAGCAGAGGAAGGTCGGGACCCCTCGACGAGCAGTACTTC
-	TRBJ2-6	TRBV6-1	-	CASRTTNSGANVLTF	TGTGCCAGCAGAACTACAAACTCTGGGGCCAACGTCCTGACTTTC
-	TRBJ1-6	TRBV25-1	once	CASSDQLGNSPLHF	TGTGCCAGCAGTGATCAGCTGGGGAATTCACCCCTCCACTTT
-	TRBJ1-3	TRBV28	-	CASSSFGSSGNTIYF	TGTGCCAGCAGTTCCTTTGGCAGCTCTGGAAACACCATATATTTT
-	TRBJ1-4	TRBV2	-	CATQMGGGEKLFF	TGTGCCACCCAAATGGGGGGGGGTGAAAAACTGTTTTTT